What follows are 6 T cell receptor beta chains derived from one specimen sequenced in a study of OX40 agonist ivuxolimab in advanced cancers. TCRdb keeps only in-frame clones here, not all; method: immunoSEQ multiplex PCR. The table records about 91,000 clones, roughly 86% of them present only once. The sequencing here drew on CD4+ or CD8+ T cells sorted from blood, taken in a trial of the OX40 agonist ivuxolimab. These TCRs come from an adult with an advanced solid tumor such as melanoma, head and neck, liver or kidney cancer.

The CDR3 sequence is CASRPGDRGHNEQFF. The DNA of the CDR3 is TGTGCCAGCAGGCCTGGGGACAGGGGGCACAATGAGCAGTTCTTC. The V call is TRBV28, the J call TRBJ2-1; 12 bases fit TRBD1. Germline assignment: CDR1 MDHEN and CDR2 SYDVKM. The length of the CDR3 is 15 residues. With 6 bases clipped from V and 5 bases from J, the junction kept 5 bases outside the gene matches.

The CDR3, as DNA: TGTGCCAGCAGTGAAGTCCTCGACCCGGGCTGGGCCTATGGCTACACCTTC. Protein: CASSEVLDPGWAYGYTF. J is TRBJ1-2 and V is TRBV6-1; the D is unclear. Per the germline V gene, CDR1 is MNHNS and CDR2 is SASEGT. V was trimmed by 1 base and J by 4 bases, leaving 19 bases between them. The CDR3 totals 17 residues.

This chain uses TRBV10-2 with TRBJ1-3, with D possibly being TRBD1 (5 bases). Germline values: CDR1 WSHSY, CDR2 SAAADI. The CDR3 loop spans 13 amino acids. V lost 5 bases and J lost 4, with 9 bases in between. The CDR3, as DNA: TGCGCCAGCAGTCCAGGGTCGGGAAACACCATATATTTT. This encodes CASSPGSGNTIYF.

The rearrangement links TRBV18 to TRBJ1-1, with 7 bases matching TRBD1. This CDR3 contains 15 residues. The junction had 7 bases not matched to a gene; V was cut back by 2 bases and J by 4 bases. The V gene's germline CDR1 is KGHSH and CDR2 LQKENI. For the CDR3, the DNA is TGTGCCAGCTCACCAGAGGGGGCCGGGGGCACTGAAGCTTTCTTT. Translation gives CASSPEGAGGTEAFF.

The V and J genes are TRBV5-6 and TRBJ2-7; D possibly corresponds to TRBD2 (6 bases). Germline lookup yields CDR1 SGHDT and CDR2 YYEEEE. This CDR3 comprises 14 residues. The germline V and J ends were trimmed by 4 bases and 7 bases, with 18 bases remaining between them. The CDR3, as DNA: TGTGCCAGCAGCCGGCGGGCCGGGGCGGGGGAGCAGTACTTC. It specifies CASSRRAGAGEQYF.

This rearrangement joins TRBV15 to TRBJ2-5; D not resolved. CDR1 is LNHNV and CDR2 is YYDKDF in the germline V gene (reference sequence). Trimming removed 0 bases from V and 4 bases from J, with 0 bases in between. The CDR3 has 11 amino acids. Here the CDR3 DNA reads TGTGCCACCAGCAGAGAAGAGACCCAGTACTTC. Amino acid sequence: CATSREETQYF.